This T cell receptor (beta chain) is from a study of Tregs in tolerant kidney transplant recipients. As for this clone: Its antigen is undetermined.

Germline CDR1 and CDR2: SQVTM and ANQGSEA. This CDR3 comprises 13 residues. The ends were cut back, 4 bases at V and 3 bases at J, with 12 bases in the middle. Study-wide results and limits: Validation in larger populations is needed because few patients were studied.

The method was immunoSEQ multiplex PCR; TCRdb's version includes in-frame clones alone and lacks a portion of them. The sample lists roughly 250,000 clones; around 81% were seen once. Sequenced: CD4+ T cells from blood. The source is a human donor in good health. This chain links TRBV29-1 with TRBJ1-2; perhaps TRBD1 as D (5 bases). DNA of the CDR3: TGCAGCGTTGGTTCCCAGGGCGACTATGGCTACACCTTC. Its protein is CSVGSQGDYGYTF.